The 23 T cell receptor beta chains below were found in one sample sequenced in a study of cytomegalovirus exposure and HLA in healthy donors. Both 60 Vbeta primers and 13 Jbeta primers went into the PCR. Using immunoSEQ multiplex PCR, the repertoire was profiled, and TCRdb retains in-frame clones only, with some absent. The sample has roughly 200,000 clones; around 80% are singletons. Input material: PBMCs. The receptors here all came from a woman aged 25-40 years in good health and CMV-seropositive.

The chain is built from TRBV7-8 and TRBJ1-1; D remains ambiguous. V was shortened by 5 bases and J by 0 bases, with 19 bases between the two germline ends. The CDR3 has 17 residues. Germline V gene sequence: CDR1 SGHVS, CDR2 FQNEAQ. This CDR3 is CASSPFWEGYMNTEAFF. The CDR3 DNA sequence: TGTGCCAGCAGCCCCTTCTGGGAGGGTTACATGAACACTGAAGCTTTCTTT. The whole variable domain, filled in from reference TRBV7-8 and TRBJ1-1, reads GAGVSQSPRYKVAKRGQDVALRCDPISGHVSLFWYQQALGQGPEFLTYFQNEAQLDKSGLPSDRFFAERPEGSVSTLKIQRTQQEDSAVYLCASSPFWEGYMNTEAFFGQGTRLTVV.

The chain uses TRBV11-3 and TRBJ1-2; 8 positions match TRBD1. Germline V lookup: CDR1 SGHNT, CDR2 YENEEA. J was trimmed by 6 bases and V by 3 bases; bases with no gene match: 3. The CDR3 contains 13 residues. The CDR3 DNA reads TGTGCCAGCAGCTTGCAGGGGGCGGATGGCTACACCTTC. This codes for CASSLQGADGYTF.

The J gene is TRBJ1-1, the V gene TRBV5-1; D uncertain. Looked up from germline, CDR1 is SGHRS and CDR2 is YFSETQ. V was cut by 6 bases and J by 1 base, with 13 bases left in between. The CDR3 extends over 14 amino acids. The CDR3 sequence is CASTVPLPNTEAFF. CDR3 nucleotides: TGCGCCAGCACCGTTCCCCTCCCGAACACTGAAGCTTTCTTT.

The chain employs TRBV6-4 and TRBJ2-1; D is unclear. This CDR3 is 16 amino acids long. Trimming removed 2 bases at V and 10 bases at J, with 21 bases between. Germline V gene lookup returns CDR1 MRHNA and CDR2 SNTAGT. The CDR3 DNA follows: TGTGCCAGCAGTGACGTGGCGATAGATGCCCTGGAGGAGCAGTTCTTC. This encodes CASSDVAIDALEEQFF.

The chain uses TRBV4-2 and TRBJ1-2; D unresolved. This CDR3 comprises 15 residues. V was trimmed by 2 bases and J by 2 bases, leaving 12 bases between them. Germline lookup yields CDR1 LGHNA and CDR2 YNFKEQ. CDR3 in amino acids: CASSQPVRSNYGYTF. As DNA, the CDR3 is TGTGCCAGCAGCCAACCGGTGCGATCCAACTATGGCTACACCTTC.

V and J are TRBV10-2 and TRBJ2-5, with a weak D call TRBD2 (6 bases). The CDR3 runs to 13 residues. Looked up from germline, CDR1 is WSHSY and CDR2 is SAAADI. Trimming removed 7 bases from V and 5 bases from J, with 14 bases in between. CDR3 residues: CASTLGGRETQYF. The CDR3 bases are TGCGCCAGCACCCTGGGTGGGAGGGAGACCCAGTACTTC.

This clone was seen a few times. The J gene is TRBJ1-2, the V gene TRBV30; 7 bases agree with TRBD1. After removal of 5 bases from V and 2 bases from J, the junction contained 5 bases not matched to a gene. The CDR3 covers 13 residues. In germline, CDR1 is GTSNPN, CDR2 SVGIG (reference sequence). As DNA, the CDR3 is TGTGCCTGGCAACACAGGGGAAACTATGGCTACACCTTC. Protein sequence: CAWQHRGNYGYTF.

The V gene is TRBV25-1, the J gene TRBJ2-7; 13 nucleotides line up with TRBD2. Germline CDR1 and CDR2: MGHDK and SYGVNS. V shed 6 bases, J shed 3 bases, and the junction held 2 bases outside the gene matches. There are 14 residues in the CDR3. CDR3 protein: CASSTSGGGYEQYF. CDR3 sequence (DNA): TGTGCCAGCAGCACTAGCGGGGGGGGCTACGAGCAGTACTTC.

The chain combines TRBV2 with TRBJ2-7; D may be TRBD2 (6 bases). The CDR3 has 16 residues. V was clipped by 2 bases and J by 0 bases, with 14 bases between them. Germline V gene sequence: CDR1 SNHLY, CDR2 FYNNEI. CDR3 residues: CASSEMAGLTSYEQYF. DNA for the CDR3: TGTGCCAGCAGTGAAATGGCGGGGCTAACCTCCTACGAGCAGTACTTC.

The chain uses TRBV4-2 and TRBJ1-2; 9 nucleotides agree with TRBD1. There are 16 residues in the CDR3. Trimming at V came to 3 bases and at J to 5 bases, leaving 10 bases not matched to a gene. Germline V gene data show CDR1 as LGHNA and CDR2 as YNFKEQ. CDR3 DNA: TGTGCCAGCAGCCAGGTTACAGGGGGCTTGGAATATGGCTACACCTTC. Translation gives CASSQVTGGLEYGYTF.

The J gene is TRBJ1-1, the V gene TRBV6-1, with 7 bases identical to TRBD1. CDR1 and CDR2 (germline): MNHNS, SASEGT. The ends lost 5 bases at V and 0 bases at J; junction bases unmatched: 6. The CDR3 is made up of 15 amino acids. CDR3 loop: CASSRQTGLNTEAFF. In DNA form, the CDR3 reads TGTGCCAGCAGTCGTCAGACAGGGTTGAACACTGAAGCTTTCTTT.

The chain uses TRBV27 and TRBJ2-7; 13 positions agree with TRBD2. The germline V gene encodes CDR1 MNHEY and CDR2 SMNVEV (reference sequence). The V and J ends lost 5 bases and 6 bases, in that order; junction bases with no gene match: 4. This CDR3 spans 14 amino acids. The CDR3: CASSPGLAGREQYF. In DNA, the CDR3 is TGTGCCAGCAGTCCGGGACTAGCGGGACGCGAGCAGTACTTC.

The chain combines TRBV10-3 with TRBJ2-3; D is ambiguous. Trimming stripped 0 bases from V and 1 base from J, with 8 bases between. CDR3 size: 15 residues. CDR1 is ENHRY, CDR2 SYGVKD, per germline. CDR3 in amino acids: CAISESGERTDTQYF. CDR3 sequence (DNA): TGTGCCATCAGTGAGTCAGGAGAGCGCACAGATACGCAGTATTTT.

This clone was recorded only once. This chain connects TRBV7-9 to TRBJ1-3; 9 bases fit TRBD1. There are 15 residues in the CDR3. Germline V gene lookup returns CDR1 SEHNR and CDR2 FQNEAQ (reference sequence). The V segment lost 2 bases and the J segment 10 bases; nucleotides outside the gene matches: 9. The CDR3 sequence: CASSLTAGTGKTIYF. The CDR3, as DNA: TGTGCCAGCAGCTTAACAGCCGGGACAGGGAAGACCATATATTTT.

This clone was found a few times. This rearrangement joins TRBV7-9 to TRBJ1-1, with D possibly matching TRBD1 (6 bases). This CDR3 is built from 14 residues. V dropped 5 bases and J dropped 1 base, with 11 bases sitting between them. Germline CDR1 is SEHNR and CDR2 is FQNEAQ (reference sequence). The CDR3 region has the DNA TGTGCCAGCAGCCCAGGGACATCGAACACTGAAGCTTTCTTT. Translating gives CASSPGTSNTEAFF. Based on the CDR3 plus reference TRBV7-9 and TRBJ1-1, the full variable domain is DTGVSQNPRHKITKRGQNVTFRCDPISEHNRLYWYRQTLGQGPEFLTYFQNEAQLEKSRLLSDRFSAERPKGSFSTLEIQRTEQGDSAMYLCASSPGTSNTEAFFGQGTRLTVV.

V is TRBV7-8 and J is TRBJ1-1; TRBD1 matches at 7 bases. CDR3 length: 15 amino acids. V gave up 2 bases and J gave up 6 bases; unmatched junction bases: 9. Germline loops: CDR1 SGHVS, CDR2 FQNEAQ. CDR3 sequence: CASSLFGGQSSEAFF. The CDR3 coding sequence is TGTGCCAGCAGCTTATTCGGGGGACAGAGCTCTGAAGCTTTCTTT. Using reference TRBV7-8 and TRBJ1-1 for the parts outside the CDR3, the full variable domain is GAGVSQSPRYKVAKRGQDVALRCDPISGHVSLFWYQQALGQGPEFLTYFQNEAQLDKSGLPSDRFFAERPEGSVSTLKIQRTQQEDSAVYLCASSLFGGQSSEAFFGQGTRLTVV.

The chain links TRBV7-2 to TRBJ1-5; D not resolved. The CDR3 spans 15 residues. Per the germline V gene, CDR1 is SGHTA and CDR2 is FQGNSA. Between the trimmed V and J ends, which lost 2 bases and 5 bases, there was a span of 13 bases. The CDR3 is CASSLSWAADQPQHF. CDR3 nucleotide sequence: TGTGCCAGCAGCTTAAGTTGGGCAGCGGATCAGCCCCAGCATTTT. The entire variable domain, with the rest obtained from reference TRBV7-2 and TRBJ1-5, is as follows: GAGVSQSPSNKVTEKGKDVELRCDPISGHTALYWYRQSLGQGLEFLIYFQGNSAPDKSGLPSDRFSAERTGGSVSTLTIQRTQQEDSAVYLCASSLSWAADQPQHFGDGTRLSIL.

The CDR3 loop reads CASSLHPPGTPTYEQYF. The CDR3 DNA reads TGTGCCAGCAGCCTCCACCCCCCCGGGACTCCAACCTACGAGCAGTACTTC. The chain uses TRBV7-9 and TRBJ2-7; D is possibly TRBD2 (6 bases). The germline V and J ends were trimmed by 5 bases and 2 bases, with 22 bases remaining between them. Per germline, CDR1 SEHNR and CDR2 FQNEAQ (reference sequence). This CDR3 spans 17 amino acids.

The chain is built from TRBV7-8 and TRBJ1-5; no reliable D call. Per the germline V gene, CDR1 is SGHVS and CDR2 is FQNEAQ. The CDR3 totals 13 residues. The germline V and J ends were trimmed by 3 bases and 4 bases, with 7 bases remaining between them. CDR3 sequence: CASSLARNQPQHF. CDR3 nucleotide sequence: TGTGCCAGCAGCTTGGCGAGGAATCAGCCCCAGCATTTT.

V is TRBV4-1 and J is TRBJ2-5; D gene ambiguous. Germline V gene lookup returns CDR1 MGHRA and CDR2 YSYEKL. Trimming removed 0 bases at V and 5 bases at J, with 10 bases between. CDR3 length: 14 amino acids. Here the CDR3 reads CASSQDQYVETQYF. The CDR3 DNA reads as TGCGCCAGCAGCCAAGATCAGTATGTGGAGACCCAGTACTTC.

This chain uses TRBV4-1 with TRBJ2-3; no reliable D call. Germline V gene lookup returns CDR1 MGHRA and CDR2 YSYEKL. The CDR3 runs 14 residues. Trimming took off 5 bases at V and 0 bases at J, with 9 bases between the two ends. As DNA, the CDR3 is TGCGCCAGCAGCTTAAGAACTAGCACAGATACGCAGTATTTT. It specifies CASSLRTSTDTQYF.

The chain carries TRBV5-6 and TRBJ2-5; TRBD2 is a possible D gene (5 bases). The J call may be faulty, since TRBJ2-7 better matches the DNA end. The germline V gene encodes CDR1 SGHDT and CDR2 YYEEEE. The CDR3 spans 14 residues. The CDR3 DNA sequence: TGTGCCAGCAGCTTGACTAGGAGCTCCTACGAGCAGTACTTC. Its protein product is CASSLTRSSYEQYF.

The rearrangement links TRBV4-3 to TRBJ2-3; D call uncertain. V was shortened by 0 bases and J by 2 bases, with 6 bases between the two germline ends. CDR3 length equals 14 residues. Looked up from germline, CDR1 is LGHNA and CDR2 is YSLEER. The CDR3 here is CASSQDAVTDTQYF. Written as DNA, the CDR3 is TGCGCCAGCAGCCAAGATGCAGTCACAGATACGCAGTATTTT.